This TCR beta chain was sequenced in a study of T cell responses to AZD1222 COVID-19 vaccine (dated by TCRdb to the early 2020s). As for the study more broadly: AZD1222 recipients given second doses at about 4 weeks or at about 12 weeks were pooled, since spike-specific TCR depth and breadth were not found to differ between the two schedules. Trial participants were enrolled by age into 18-55, 56-69 and 70-plus year subgroups, with approximately 150, 30 and 60 TCR-sequenced participants respectively. A total of 230 to 250 trial participants underwent TCR sequencing, of whom about 200 received two doses of AZD1222 and about 25 received two doses of the MenACWY control vaccine.

In the paper's terms, the time point label means: baseline before first vaccination. The vaccinee samples were drawn from two UK trials, COV001 and COV002, one of which was a single-blind randomized controlled phase 2/3 trial testing AZD1222 (ChAdOx1 nCoV-19) in healthy adults. Trial participant PBMC samples were collected at day 0 and day 28 after the second dose for TCRbeta chain sequencing. The paper's findings and limits, for the study overall: Epitopes outside the regions mutated in the B.1.351 and B.1.1.7 variants were reportedly recognized by nearly half of the unique spike-specific TCRs. The 56-69-year group was small, and its depth increase did not reach significance, likely because of low power. Conclusions about previously exposed vaccinees are limited because only 5 or 6 AZD1222 recipients were SARS-CoV-2 seropositive at baseline. CD4 TCRs associated with the vaccine covered the entire spike protein, and the dominant responses were in regions 160-218 and 743-854. Most participants were white British and females outnumbered males, and the authors suggested that clonal diversity may have been underestimated. Spike-specific TCR breadth and depth rose significantly after two AZD1222 doses compared with day 0 and with MenACWY recipients. Because no day 14 peak-response samples were available, the repertoires could be characterized only after the peak T cell response.

The CDR3 regions of human TCRbeta chains were analyzed by immunosequencing. On the authors' methods: Repertoire TCRs were matched against a reference library of SARS-CoV-2-specific TCRs generated with the MIRA antigen-specificity platform. Breadth was defined as the fraction of unique TCRs that were SARS-CoV-2-associated, and depth was defined as the fraction of total T cells that were SARS-CoV-2-associated. Using the MIRA data, each spike-specific TCR was mapped to the spike region that the TCR reacts to and placed in a CD4 or CD8 class. Log10-transformed breadth and depth values were compared by one-way ANOVA with Sidak's multiple comparisons tests. The table comes from immuneACCESS by way of TCRdb, which keeps in-frame sequences with V and J called. Part of the clones is missing from these tables; in studies checked, under half for an unresolved V gene and the rest for unknown reasons. V, J and clone size were drawn from that table, and D and trimming were deduced from the DNA. Here the sample has around 58,000 clones; roughly 84% occur a single time. The ten largest clones take up 20% of the sample.

The CDR3 holds 19 amino acids from the cysteine to the phenylalanine. Of the read, only the CDR3 DNA is kept; its 57 bases are in frame from base 1. The germline V gene provides CDR1 KGHDR and CDR2 SFDVKD. Trimming leaves V shorter by 3 bases and J shorter by 7 bases, with the junction holding 12 bases beyond the gene matches. As to this clone: There is no known antigen for this receptor. The sample holds no much larger clone one base away, and base qualities are not on file.

The clonotype was recovered from an adult in good health. Sequences were derived from peripheral blood, sampled on day 0 of AZD1222 vaccination. The rearrangement joined TRBV24-1 to TRBJ2-1, and TRBD2 matches 15 of the central bases. The sequence in DNA is TGTGCCACCAGTGATACGGGACTAGCGGGAGGAAATTGGGGGAATGAGCAGTTCTTC. It translates to CATSDTGLAGGNWGNEQFF.